This T cell receptor beta chain was captured in a study of regulatory T cells in long-lasting Graves disease. The CDR3 extends over 14 amino acids. Trimming removed 4 bases from V and 1 base from J, with 10 bases in between. Germline V gene lookup returns CDR1 MNHEY and CDR2 SVGAGI. In this sample, this clonotype turned up many times. Arm-PCR of CDR3 regions and iRepertoire HTBI primers were used to build TCR beta libraries. A single record per CDR3 protein comes from TCRdb applying MiXCR to the multiplex PCR reads. The sample has hundreds of thousands of distinct CDR3 sequences; roughly 15% are singletons. Sample time point: newly diagnosed GD, antithyroid drugs for less than 3 months. Extracted RNA from PBMCs served as the source of the TCR library. The sample also formed part of further work on T cells in Graves' hyperthyroidism and ophthalmopathy.

The chain links TRBV6-5 to TRBJ1-1, with D possibly TRBD1 on 6 matching bases. The sample in question was peripheral blood mononuclear cells (PBMCs), obtained at new diagnosis, from a patient treated with antithyroid drugs. The receptor's source is a woman aged 25 to 45 with Graves disease. The DNA of the CDR3 is TGTGCCAGCAGTTCTTGGGGGCAGAACACTGAAGCTTTCTTT. Translated, it gives CASSSWGQNTEAFF.